The 16 T cell receptor beta chains reported below all come from one sample, sequenced in a study of blood T cell repertoires in COVID-19. Sequencing was performed with immunoSEQ multiplex PCR; in TCRdb, only in-frame clones are kept and a portion is missing. The sample records around 72,000 clones, over 75% being singletons. The sequencing input was peripheral blood. These receptors all stem from a man aged 45-60 years with acute or convalescent COVID-19.

V usage is TRBV14 and J usage is TRBJ2-7; 9 positions agree with TRBD2. J was trimmed by 3 bases and V by 0 bases; bases with no gene match: 9. This CDR3 has 17 amino acids. Germline V CDR1 and CDR2: SGHDN, FVKESK. The CDR3 DNA is TGTGCCAGCAGCCAAGATCAATTGGGGACTAGCTACTACGAGCAGTACTTC. The encoded protein is CASSQDQLGTSYYEQYF.

The CDR3 DNA sequence: TGCGCCAGCAGCTTGAGGCAGGGTACAGATACGCAGTATTTT. Translation: CASSLRQGTDTQYF. The chain uses TRBV5-1 and TRBJ2-3; tentative D call: TRBD1 (5 bases). Between the trimmed V and J ends, which lost 1 base and 3 bases, there was a span of 9 bases. The CDR3 is 14 residues long. CDR1 SGHRS and CDR2 YFSETQ come from the germline V gene.

J is TRBJ1-2 and V is TRBV11-1; the D gene is possibly TRBD1 (5 bases). Trimming shortened V by 5 bases and J by 0 bases, and 10 bases separated the two germline ends. Germline loops: CDR1 SGHAT, CDR2 FQDESV (reference sequence). This CDR3 has 14 residues. In nucleotides, the CDR3 is TGTGCCAGCAGCCAGACAGCAACTAACTATGGCTACACCTTC. Translated: CASSQTATNYGYTF.

The rearrangement links TRBV10-3 to TRBJ1-2; TRBD1 aligns across 10 bases. The V segment lost 0 bases and the J segment 9 bases; nucleotides outside the gene matches: 1. Germline V gives CDR1 ENHRY, CDR2 SYGVKD. This CDR3 has 13 residues. CDR3: CAISESTGGSYTF. DNA for the CDR3: TGTGCCATCAGTGAGTCGACAGGGGGCAGCTACACCTTC.

The gene calls are TRBV7-2 and TRBJ2-3, with D perhaps matching TRBD2 (7 bases). Germline V lookup: CDR1 SGHTA, CDR2 FQGNSA. Trimming pared 3 bases from V and 1 base from J, leaving 11 bases between. CDR3 length: 15 amino acids. CDR3 nucleotide sequence: TGTGCCAGCAGCTTTTCCGGGGGGCGCACAGATACGCAGTATTTT. Translated, it gives CASSFSGGRTDTQYF.

The CDR3 loop reads CASSLEDYRQGRDQPQHF. The CDR3, as DNA: TGTGCCAGCAGTCTCGAAGATTACAGACAGGGTAGGGATCAGCCCCAGCATTTT. The chain couples TRBV6-6 to TRBJ1-5; 7 nucleotides align to TRBD1. This CDR3 contains 18 residues. J was trimmed by 5 bases and V by 5 bases; bases with no gene match: 18. Germline CDR1 MNHNY, CDR2 SVGAGI (reference sequence).

The chain links TRBV4-1 to TRBJ1-4; D remains ambiguous. Germline CDR1 and CDR2: MGHRA and YSYEKL. CDR3 length equals 14 residues. The V and J ends lost 1 base and 4 bases respectively, with 7 bases between them. The CDR3 DNA sequence: TGCGCCAGCAGCCAAGGAGGGATTAATGAAAAACTGTTTTTT. The encoded protein is CASSQGGINEKLFF.

The gene calls are TRBV14 and TRBJ2-5, with D perhaps matching TRBD1 (6 bases). The CDR3 totals 14 residues. V was shortened by 4 bases and J by 5 bases, with 14 bases between the two germline ends. CDR1 is SGHDN and CDR2 is FVKESK in the germline V gene. The CDR3 DNA follows: TGTGCCAGCAGCCTACTACAGGGCCGGGAGACCCAGTACTTC. Protein sequence: CASSLLQGRETQYF.

CDR3 region: CASSYPNLGTDTQYF. As DNA, the CDR3 is TGTGCCAGCAGTTACCCTAACCTGGGCACAGATACGCAGTATTTT. The chain uses TRBV6-6 and TRBJ2-3; D not certain. The CDR3 contains 15 residues. The V and J ends lost 2 bases and 1 base respectively, with 10 bases between them. Germline CDR1 reads MNHNY; CDR2 reads SVGAGI (reference sequence).

The CDR3 loop reads CSVAQTGGTEAFF. CDR3 DNA sequence: TGCAGCGTAGCACAAACAGGGGGCACTGAAGCTTTCTTT. The chain joins TRBV29-1 to TRBJ1-1; 8 bases are a match to TRBD1. J gave up 4 bases and V 6 bases, and 7 bases lay outside the gene matches. The CDR3 is 13 amino acids. Per germline, CDR1 SQVTM and CDR2 ANQGSEA.

The chain has TRBV6-5 and TRBJ1-2, with 10 bases matching TRBD1. J was trimmed by 8 bases and V by 5 bases; bases with no gene match: 8. Germline CDR1 and CDR2: MNHEY and SVGAGI. The length of the CDR3 is 14 residues. The CDR3, as DNA: TGTGCCAGCAGTAACCAGGACAGGGGGAGGGGCTACACCTTC. Protein: CASSNQDRGRGYTF.

V is TRBV6-6 and J is TRBJ2-1; 7 bases are a match to TRBD1. This CDR3 contains 15 residues. The ends lost 6 bases at V and 4 bases at J; junction bases unmatched: 9. CDR1 is MNHNY and CDR2 is SVGAGI in the germline V gene (reference sequence). CDR3 DNA: TGTGCCAGCAGCTCCCGGGACAGTCTATACAATGAGCAGTTCTTC. Translating gives CASSSRDSLYNEQFF.

The chain recombines TRBV2 with TRBJ1-6, with 9 bases lining up with TRBD1. Germline CDR1 SNHLY, CDR2 FYNNEI. Trimming at V came to 7 bases and at J to 7 bases, leaving 8 bases not matched to a gene. The CDR3 has 15 amino acids. The CDR3 DNA reads TGTGCCAGCATAATCGAACAGGGGGCGAATTCACCCCTCCACTTT. Protein: CASIIEQGANSPLHF.

This clone appeared a few times. This chain joins TRBV2 and TRBJ1-2, with 7 bases identical to TRBD1. The germline gives CDR1 SNHLY, CDR2 FYNNEI. The CDR3 has 14 residues. With 5 bases clipped from V and 3 bases from J, the junction kept 6 bases outside the gene matches. CDR3 sequence: CASSPDREYYGYTF. The CDR3, as DNA: TGTGCCAGCAGTCCCGACAGGGAGTACTATGGCTACACCTTC.

The chain recombines TRBV3-1 (or the pseudogene TRBV3-2) with TRBJ2-1; 13 bases align to TRBD2. CDR1 is LGHDT and CDR2 is YNNKEL in the germline V gene (reference sequence). The trim removed 0 bases at V and 4 bases at J, leaving 6 bases unmatched. The CDR3 totals 18 residues. The CDR3 region is CASSQDPTSGGLYNEQFF. Written as DNA, the CDR3 is TGTGCCAGCAGCCAAGATCCGACTAGCGGGGGGCTTTACAATGAGCAGTTCTTC.

The J gene is TRBJ1-2, the V gene TRBV12-3 or TRBV12-4, with D perhaps matching TRBD1 (5 bases). The CDR3 runs to 12 residues. The ends were cut back, 6 bases at V and 8 bases at J, with 13 bases in the middle. The CDR3 loop reads CASSSSGGGYTF. The DNA for the CDR3 is TGTGCCAGCAGCTCCTCGGGGGGGGGCTACACCTTC.